The text below deals with one T cell receptor (beta chain). Its antigen is still unknown. The TCRbeta library was prepared with unique molecular identifiers. One entry per CDR3 protein, called by TCRdb with MiXCR from the PCR reads. The sample holds a few hundred thousand distinct CDR3 sequences, over 20% seen once. There are 14 residues in the CDR3. V lost 0 bases and J 1 base, leaving 6 bases between the germline ends. CDR1 SGDLS and CDR2 YYNGEE come from the germline V gene. This sample stems from a study of T-cell reconstitution after alpha-beta-depleted transplantation in children. Study conclusions and caveats: Certain patients had high TCRbeta diversity at day 60, and it came from recipient T cells and thymic progenitors that survived. Two months or so post-transplant, alpha-beta T cells reportedly derived from several hundred expanded graft clones. T-cell counts and diversity were attributed mostly to newly produced T cells one year after transplant.

The gene calls are TRBV9 and TRBJ2-3; possible D gene TRBD2, 6 bases. The sequence was collected from a boy younger than two with Wiskott-Aldrich syndrome, due to receive a stem cell transplant. Sequences were derived from PBMCs, sampled before TCRalphabeta/CD19-depleted stem cell transplant. The CDR3 loop reads CASSVASGTDTQYF. The CDR3 region has the DNA TGTGCCAGCAGCGTAGCTAGCGGCACAGATACGCAGTATTTT.